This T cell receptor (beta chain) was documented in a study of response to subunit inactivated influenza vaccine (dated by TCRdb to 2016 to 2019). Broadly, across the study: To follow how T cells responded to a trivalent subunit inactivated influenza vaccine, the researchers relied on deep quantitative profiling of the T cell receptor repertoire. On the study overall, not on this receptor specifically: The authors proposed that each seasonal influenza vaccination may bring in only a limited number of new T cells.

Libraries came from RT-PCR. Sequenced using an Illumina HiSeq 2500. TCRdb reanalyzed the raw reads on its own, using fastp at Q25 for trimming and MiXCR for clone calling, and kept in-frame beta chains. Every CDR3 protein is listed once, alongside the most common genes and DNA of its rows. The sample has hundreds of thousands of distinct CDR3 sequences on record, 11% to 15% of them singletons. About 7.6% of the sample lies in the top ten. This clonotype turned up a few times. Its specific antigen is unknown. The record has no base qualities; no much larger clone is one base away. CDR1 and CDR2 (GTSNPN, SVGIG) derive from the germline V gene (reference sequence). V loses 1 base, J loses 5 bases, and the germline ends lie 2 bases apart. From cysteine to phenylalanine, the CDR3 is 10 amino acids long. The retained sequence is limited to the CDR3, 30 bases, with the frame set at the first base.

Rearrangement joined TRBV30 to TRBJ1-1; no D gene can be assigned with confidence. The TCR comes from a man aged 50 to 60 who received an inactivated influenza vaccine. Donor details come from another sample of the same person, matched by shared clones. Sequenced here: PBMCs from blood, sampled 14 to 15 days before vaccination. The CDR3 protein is CAWSATEAFF. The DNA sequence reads TGTGCCTGGAGTGCTACTGAAGCTTTCTTT.